This T cell receptor beta chain was identified during a study of blood T cell repertoires in COVID-19. J gave up 7 bases and V 4 bases, and 13 bases lay outside the gene matches. Germline V gives CDR1 SGHTS, CDR2 YDEGEE. The CDR3 extends over 15 amino acids. Libraries were prepared by immunoSEQ multiplex PCR; TCRdb keeps only in-frame clonotypes and omits some of them. The repertoire holds 20,000 to 25,000 clones, with 86% as singletons. Sequenced material: peripheral blood. The sequence came from a woman older than 75 with active or convalescent COVID-19. The rearrangement links TRBV5-8 to TRBJ2-5; 7 bases align to TRBD2. The CDR3 coding sequence is TGTGCCAGCAGCCCTGCGACTAGCTCCCCCAGGACCCAGTACTTC. Translated: CASSPATSSPRTQYF.